Each of the 32 T cell receptor beta chains below was sequenced from the same sample in a study of cytomegalovirus exposure and HLA in healthy donors. Both 60 Vbeta primers and 13 Jbeta primers went into the PCR. The repertoire was sequenced with immunoSEQ multiplex PCR; TCRdb's copy has only in-frame clones and lacks some. The sample holds around 150,000 clones. Sequenced: PBMCs. The receptors come from a woman aged 55-69 years in good health and CMV-seronegative.

This sequence joins TRBV18 and TRBJ1-6; 7 bases agree with TRBD1. With 5 bases clipped from V and 7 bases from J, the junction kept 8 bases outside the gene matches. The CDR3 sequence is 15 residues long. In germline, CDR1 is KGHSH, CDR2 LQKENI. The CDR3 DNA follows: TGTGCCAGCTCATCTGGACAGGTTAACAATTCACCCCTCCACTTT. It is translated as CASSSGQVNNSPLHF. The full variable domain, in which reference TRBV18 and TRBJ1-6 provide the parts outside the CDR3, is NAGVMQNPRHLVRRRGQEARLRCSPMKGHSHVYWYRQLPEEGLKFMVYLQKENIIDESGMPKERFSAEFPKEGPSILRIQQVVRGDSAAYFCASSSGQVNNSPLHFGNGTRLTVT.

The chain employs TRBV2 and TRBJ2-2; 7 bases fit TRBD1. V lost 1 base, J lost 6 bases, and 5 bases stayed unmatched. The CDR3 is made up of 15 amino acids. Germline V CDR1 and CDR2: SNHLY, FYNNEI. CDR3: CASSEGGGASGELFF. The CDR3 coding sequence is TGTGCCAGCAGTGAAGGAGGGGGCGCCTCCGGGGAGCTGTTTTTT.

This rearrangement joins TRBV14 to TRBJ1-4; TRBD1 matches at 7 bases. V shed 0 bases, J shed 4 bases, and the junction held 2 bases outside the gene matches. The germline CDR1 and CDR2 sequences are SGHDN and FVKESK. This CDR3 has 15 residues. Written as DNA, the CDR3 is TGTGCCAGCAGCCAAGAGGACAGGAGTAATGAAAAACTGTTTTTT. Encoded protein: CASSQEDRSNEKLFF.

The chain employs TRBV19 and TRBJ1-2; TRBD1 matches 9 bases. This CDR3 is 14 amino acids long. J lost 5 bases, V lost 3 bases, and 4 bases had no gene match. The germline gives CDR1 LNHDA, CDR2 SQIVND (reference sequence). The CDR3, as DNA: TGTGCCAGTAGTATTCTGGGACAGGGTTATGGCTACACCTTC. Protein product: CASSILGQGYGYTF.

The rearrangement links TRBV28 to TRBJ1-2; maybe TRBD1 (5 bases). Germline V gives CDR1 MDHEN, CDR2 SYDVKM. CDR3 length: 13 residues. Trimming removed 6 bases from V and 4 bases from J, with 12 bases in between. The CDR3 loop is CASRGRVGYGYTF. In DNA form, the CDR3 reads TGTGCCAGCAGGGGCAGGGTCGGCTATGGCTACACCTTC.

The J gene is TRBJ1-1, the V gene TRBV6-1; TRBD1 matches at 10 bases. The CDR3 runs 14 residues. Trimming removed 4 bases from V and 5 bases from J; junction bases left unmatched: 4. Germline assignment: CDR1 MNHNS and CDR2 SASEGT. In DNA, the CDR3 is TGTGCCAGCAGTGCGGGACAGGGGATGACTGAAGCTTTCTTT. It translates to CASSAGQGMTEAFF.

The chain links TRBV4-3 to TRBJ1-2; the D gene is possibly TRBD1 (6 bases). CDR1 is LGHNA, CDR2 YSLEER, per germline. CDR3 length equals 16 residues. V lost 0 bases and J 0 bases, leaving 11 bases between the germline ends. CDR3 sequence reads: CASSQEGGAPNYGYTF. The CDR3 region has the DNA TGCGCCAGCAGCCAAGAAGGGGGGGCTCCTAACTATGGCTACACCTTC.

J is TRBJ2-1 and V is TRBV2; tentative D call: TRBD2 (6 bases). Trimming pared 7 bases from V and 3 bases from J, leaving 16 bases between. In germline, CDR1 is SNHLY, CDR2 FYNNEI. This CDR3 has 15 residues. The CDR3 region is CASTRDTSFYNEQFF. The CDR3 region has the DNA TGTGCCAGCACGCGGGATACCTCATTCTACAATGAGCAGTTCTTC.

The genes are TRBV7-9 and TRBJ1-4; the match to TRBD1 covers 9 bases. The junction had 6 bases not matched to a gene; V was cut back by 2 bases and J by 8 bases. The CDR3 covers 15 residues. Germline assignment: CDR1 SEHNR and CDR2 FQNEAQ (reference sequence). CDR3 residues: CASSLSGTGREKLFF. CDR3 DNA: TGTGCCAGCAGCTTATCCGGGACAGGGCGAGAAAAACTGTTTTTT.

The V and J genes are TRBV5-1 and TRBJ2-3, with D perhaps TRBD1 (5 bases). Germline CDR1 reads SGHRS; CDR2 reads YFSETQ. The CDR3 length is 13 residues. The V end was cut by 5 bases, the J end by 4 bases, with 11 bases between. In DNA, the CDR3 is TGCGCCAGCAGTTCCCTAGGGGCAGATACGCAGTATTTT. It encodes CASSSLGADTQYF.

The chain carries TRBV27 and TRBJ1-2, with D maybe TRBD1 (5 bases). The CDR3 length is 13 residues. Germline V lookup: CDR1 MNHEY, CDR2 SMNVEV (reference sequence). The V end was cut by 0 bases, the J end by 4 bases, with 6 bases between. CDR3 loop: CASSLSQGYGYTF. For the CDR3, the DNA is TGTGCCAGCAGTTTATCCCAGGGCTATGGCTACACCTTC.

V and J are TRBV30 and TRBJ2-7; D perhaps matches TRBD2 (7 bases). The CDR3 is 14 amino acids. With 0 bases removed from V and 2 bases from J, the gap between germline ends came to 11 bases. The germline CDR1 and CDR2 sequences are GTSNPN and SVGIG (reference sequence). The CDR3 region is CAWSVGGDAYEQYF. CDR3 in DNA: TGTGCCTGGAGTGTAGGGGGGGACGCCTACGAGCAGTACTTC.

J is TRBJ1-1 and V is TRBV5-1, with D possibly being TRBD1 (5 bases). Germline V gene sequence: CDR1 SGHRS, CDR2 YFSETQ. V shed 4 bases and J shed 1 base, with 14 bases lying between them. The CDR3 contains 15 residues. The CDR3 loop reads CASSHIRGTNTEAFF. CDR3 nucleotide sequence: TGCGCCAGCAGCCACATTAGGGGAACGAACACTGAAGCTTTCTTT.

The V and J genes are TRBV30 and TRBJ1-1; D remains ambiguous. The CDR3 sequence is 13 residues long. CDR1 GTSNPN and CDR2 SVGIG come from the germline V gene (reference sequence). V lost 7 bases and J 3 bases, leaving 15 bases between the germline ends. In DNA, the CDR3 is TGTGCCTCCTCGGAGAGTTTGGACACTGAAGCTTTCTTT. It encodes CASSESLDTEAFF.

The chain couples TRBV18 to TRBJ1-1; D perhaps matches TRBD1 (6 bases). V lost 3 bases to trimming and J lost 0 bases, with 17 bases between them. The CDR3 covers 17 residues. From germline, CDR1 is KGHSH and CDR2 LQKENI. Here the CDR3 DNA reads TGTGCCAGCTCACCGGGCACCCCGGGACACTTGAACACTGAAGCTTTCTTT. Translating gives CASSPGTPGHLNTEAFF.

The rearrangement uses TRBV6-1 and TRBJ1-5; 9 bases align to TRBD1. CDR3 length: 15 residues. Germline lookup yields CDR1 MNHNS and CDR2 SASEGT. Trimming removed 6 bases from V and 6 bases from J; junction bases left unmatched: 9. CDR3 sequence (DNA): TGTGCCAGCAGCGGAACAGGGGGCTGGGGTCAGCCCCAGCATTTT. This sequence encodes CASSGTGGWGQPQHF.

V usage is TRBV5-4 and J usage is TRBJ2-6, with TRBD2 as a possible D gene (5 bases). CDR1 is SGHNT, CDR2 YYREEE, per germline (reference sequence). CDR3 length: 14 residues. V dropped 5 bases and J dropped 0 bases, with 6 bases sitting between them. In nucleotides, the CDR3 is TGTGCCAGCAGGCGGGCCTCTGGGGCCAACGTCCTGACTTTC. Translated: CASRRASGANVLTF.

The chain is built from TRBV11-2 and TRBJ2-5; possible D gene TRBD2, 5 bases. The tail of the sequence fits TRBJ2-7 better, so the J call may be wrong. CDR3 length: 12 residues. Germline V gene data show CDR1 as SGHAT and CDR2 as FQNNGV. CDR3 sequence: CASSGLSYEQYF. CDR3 DNA sequence: TGTGCCAGCAGCGGACTTAGCTACGAGCAGTACTTC.

The chain uses TRBV10-1 and TRBJ2-1; TRBD2 matches 8 bases. Germline V gene sequence: CDR1 WNHNN, CDR2 SYGVQD (reference sequence). There are 16 residues in the CDR3. V lost 3 bases and J lost 6; bases outside the gene matches: 10. The CDR3 sequence: CASSDPGGSGTNEQFF. The CDR3 DNA follows: TGCGCCAGCAGTGACCCCGGGGGTAGCGGGACCAATGAGCAGTTCTTC.

The chain recombines TRBV5-4 with TRBJ2-1; 9 bases agree with TRBD2. This CDR3 has 15 amino acids. Germline CDR1 reads SGHNT; CDR2 reads YYREEE (reference sequence). V lost 2 bases and J lost 5; bases outside the gene matches: 5. The CDR3 nucleotides are TGTGCCAGCAGCTTTTCTCTAGCGGGAAACAATGAGCAGTTCTTC. It is translated as CASSFSLAGNNEQFF.

The chain employs TRBV7-2 and TRBJ2-7, with a tentative D call TRBD1 (5 bases). Germline lookup yields CDR1 SGHTA and CDR2 FQGNSA. The CDR3 totals 13 residues. The V and J ends lost 5 bases and 7 bases respectively, with 15 bases between them. The CDR3 nucleotides are TGTGCCAGCAGCGATACAGGTTCTAGGGAGCAGTACTTC. It codes for CASSDTGSREQYF.

V usage is TRBV4-2 and J usage is TRBJ1-5, with TRBD1 matching 8 bases. Germline V gene sequence: CDR1 LGHNA, CDR2 YNFKEQ. The V gene end was trimmed by 0 bases and the J gene end by 1 base; junction bases not matched to a gene: 8. The CDR3 is made up of 18 amino acids. CDR3: CASSQEPQGAESNQPQHF. The CDR3 DNA sequence: TGTGCCAGCAGCCAAGAGCCCCAGGGGGCTGAGAGCAATCAGCCCCAGCATTTT.

This chain joins TRBV5-1 and TRBJ2-3; D is possibly TRBD2 (5 bases). V was trimmed by 1 base and J by 2 bases, leaving 14 bases between them. Germline V gives CDR1 SGHRS, CDR2 YFSETQ. The CDR3 runs 16 residues. The CDR3 spells CASSLNSGGPTDTQYF. In DNA, the CDR3 is TGCGCCAGCAGCTTGAACAGTGGAGGACCCACAGATACGCAGTATTTT.

This chain uses TRBV7-2 with TRBJ2-6; a weak D match, TRBD2 (7 bases). CDR1 and CDR2 from the germline V gene are SGHTA and FQGNSA. V lost 5 bases, J lost 4 bases, and 18 bases lay in between. The CDR3 loop spans 17 amino acids. The CDR3 here is CASSRLRGADGANVLTF. CDR3 in DNA: TGTGCCAGCAGCCGTCTCCGGGGGGCCGACGGGGCCAACGTCCTGACTTTC.

This rearrangement joins TRBV14 to TRBJ1-4; D ambiguous. This CDR3 spans 15 amino acids. The germline V gene has CDR1 SGHDN and CDR2 FVKESK. V shed 4 bases and J shed 0 bases, with 9 bases lying between them. As DNA, the CDR3 is TGTGCCAGCAGCCTCCTGGGCTCAACTAATGAAAAACTGTTTTTT. Amino acids: CASSLLGSTNEKLFF.

The chain joins TRBV18 to TRBJ2-7; 11 bases line up with TRBD1. From germline, CDR1 is KGHSH and CDR2 LQKENI. J gave up 2 bases and V 5 bases, and 5 bases lay outside the gene matches. The CDR3 has 15 residues. The CDR3 loop reads CASSSGQGVTYEQYF. The CDR3 bases are TGTGCCAGCTCATCGGGACAGGGGGTCACCTACGAGCAGTACTTC.

For the CDR3, the DNA is TGCGCCAGCCGGACACCGAACACTGAAGCTTTCTTT. Protein product: CASRTPNTEAFF. The chain combines TRBV5-1 with TRBJ1-1, with D tentatively TRBD1 (5 bases). The CDR3 has 12 amino acids. Germline loops: CDR1 SGHRS, CDR2 YFSETQ. V was trimmed by 7 bases and J by 1 base, leaving 8 bases between them.

J is TRBJ2-1 and V is TRBV11-2; the D gene is possibly TRBD1 (5 bases). Between the trimmed V and J ends, which lost 0 bases and 6 bases, there was a span of 12 bases. Per the germline V gene, CDR1 is SGHAT and CDR2 is FQNNGV. This CDR3 region has 15 residues. The CDR3 bases are TGTGCCAGCAGCTTAGAAGGAGTAGGGGTCAATGAGCAGTTCTTC. This codes for CASSLEGVGVNEQFF.

The V call is TRBV27, the J call TRBJ1-5; the D gene is possibly TRBD1 (5 bases). The CDR3 covers 16 residues. Trimming cost V 6 bases and J 0 bases, with 15 bases left between them. Germline V gives CDR1 MNHEY, CDR2 SMNVEV (reference sequence). CDR3 DNA: TGTGCCAGCAGCCCAATGGCAGGGAATAGCAATCAGCCCCAGCATTTT. As protein: CASSPMAGNSNQPQHF.

DNA of the CDR3: TGTGCCAGCAGCTTTCGCAGCTCTGGGGCCAACGTCCTGACTTTC. This gives the protein CASSFRSSGANVLTF. V and J are TRBV5-8 and TRBJ2-6; D remains unclear. The CDR3 consists of 15 residues. The germline CDR1 and CDR2 sequences are SGHTS and YDEGEE. Trimming pared 2 bases from V and 0 bases from J, leaving 6 bases between.

The chain joins TRBV4-3 to TRBJ2-5, with 7 positions matching TRBD2. The CDR3 has 14 residues. Germline V CDR1 and CDR2: LGHNA, YSLEER. V dropped 4 bases and J dropped 4; count of bases not matched to a gene: 6. The CDR3 nucleotides are TGCGCCAGCAGCCCGACACCGGGAGGAGAGACCCAGTACTTC. Translated, it gives CASSPTPGGETQYF.

The chain couples TRBV4-3 to TRBJ1-2, with 7 bases that match TRBD1. Trimming took 2 bases from V and 3 from J; bases not matched to a gene: 15. In germline, CDR1 is LGHNA, CDR2 YSLEER. CDR3 length equals 18 residues. CDR3 nucleotide sequence: TGCGCCAGCAGCCAATCCTCCTACAGGGGAGGACGGGACTATGGCTACACCTTC. Amino acids: CASSQSSYRGGRDYGYTF.